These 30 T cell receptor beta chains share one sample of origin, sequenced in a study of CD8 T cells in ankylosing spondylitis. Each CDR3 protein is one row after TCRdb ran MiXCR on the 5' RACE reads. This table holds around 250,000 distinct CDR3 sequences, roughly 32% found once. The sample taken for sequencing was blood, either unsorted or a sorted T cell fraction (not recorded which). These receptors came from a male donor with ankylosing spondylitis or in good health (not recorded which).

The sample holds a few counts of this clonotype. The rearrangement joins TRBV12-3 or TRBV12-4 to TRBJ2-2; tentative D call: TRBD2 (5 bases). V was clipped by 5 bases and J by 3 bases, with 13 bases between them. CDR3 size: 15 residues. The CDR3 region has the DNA TGTGCCAGCAGTAAGGGCCTGCGGGACACCGGGGAGCTGTTTTTT. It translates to CASSKGLRDTGELFF.

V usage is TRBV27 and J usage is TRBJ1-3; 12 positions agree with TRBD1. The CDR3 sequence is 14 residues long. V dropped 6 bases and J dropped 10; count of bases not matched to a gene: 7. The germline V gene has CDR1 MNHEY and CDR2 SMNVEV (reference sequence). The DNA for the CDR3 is TGTGCCAGCAGACCCGGGACAGGGGGCTCTACCATATATTTT. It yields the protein CASRPGTGGSTIYF.

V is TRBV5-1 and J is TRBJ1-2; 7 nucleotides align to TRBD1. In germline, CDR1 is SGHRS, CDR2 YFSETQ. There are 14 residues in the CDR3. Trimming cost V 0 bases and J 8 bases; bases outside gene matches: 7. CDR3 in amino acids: CASSLVGQVEGYTF. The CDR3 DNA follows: TGCGCCAGCAGCTTGGTAGGACAGGTGGAGGGCTACACCTTC.

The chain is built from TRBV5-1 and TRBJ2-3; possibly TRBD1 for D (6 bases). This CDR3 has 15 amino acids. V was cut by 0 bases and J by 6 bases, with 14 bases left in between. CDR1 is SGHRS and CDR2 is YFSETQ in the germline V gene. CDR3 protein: CASSLEDSATDTQYF. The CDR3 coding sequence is TGCGCCAGCAGCTTGGAGGACAGCGCCACGGATACGCAGTATTTT.

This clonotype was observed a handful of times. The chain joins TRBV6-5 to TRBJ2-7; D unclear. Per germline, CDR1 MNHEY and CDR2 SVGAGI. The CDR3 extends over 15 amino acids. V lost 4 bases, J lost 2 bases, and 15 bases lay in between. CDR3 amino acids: CASSSLMDPTYEQYF. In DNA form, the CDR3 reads TGTGCCAGCAGTTCCCTGATGGATCCCACCTACGAGCAGTACTTC.

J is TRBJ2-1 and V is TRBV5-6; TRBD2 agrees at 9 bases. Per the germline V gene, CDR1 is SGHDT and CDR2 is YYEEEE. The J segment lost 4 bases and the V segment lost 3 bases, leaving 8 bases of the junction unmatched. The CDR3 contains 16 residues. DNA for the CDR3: TGTGCCAGCAGCTCAAATCCGGGACTAGCTTACAATGAGCAGTTCTTC. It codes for CASSSNPGLAYNEQFF.

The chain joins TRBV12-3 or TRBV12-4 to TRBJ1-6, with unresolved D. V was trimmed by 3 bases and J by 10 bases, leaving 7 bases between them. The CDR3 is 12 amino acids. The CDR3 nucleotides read TGTGCCAGCAGTTTTAGTGGATCACCCCTCCACTTT. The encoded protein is CASSFSGSPLHF.

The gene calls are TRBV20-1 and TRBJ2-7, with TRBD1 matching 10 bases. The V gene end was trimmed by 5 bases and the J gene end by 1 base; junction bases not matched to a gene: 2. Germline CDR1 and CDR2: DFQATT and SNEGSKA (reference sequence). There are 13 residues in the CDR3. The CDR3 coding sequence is TGCAGTGCTGGGGGACAGGGGTCCTACGAGCAGTACTTC. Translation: CSAGGQGSYEQYF.

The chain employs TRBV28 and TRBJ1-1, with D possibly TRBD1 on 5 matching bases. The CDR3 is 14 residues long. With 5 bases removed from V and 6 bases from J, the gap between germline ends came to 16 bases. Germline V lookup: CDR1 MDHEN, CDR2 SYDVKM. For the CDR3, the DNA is TGTGCCAGCAGTCTCACAACCGTGGGACCTGAAGCTTTCTTT. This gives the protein CASSLTTVGPEAFF.

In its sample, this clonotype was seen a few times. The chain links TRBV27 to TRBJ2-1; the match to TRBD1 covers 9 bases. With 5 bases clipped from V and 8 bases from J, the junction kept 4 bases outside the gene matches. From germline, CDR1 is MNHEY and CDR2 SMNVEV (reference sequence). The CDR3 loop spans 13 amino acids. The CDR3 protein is CASSQQGAYEQFF. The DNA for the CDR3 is TGTGCCAGCAGTCAACAGGGGGCTTATGAGCAGTTCTTC.

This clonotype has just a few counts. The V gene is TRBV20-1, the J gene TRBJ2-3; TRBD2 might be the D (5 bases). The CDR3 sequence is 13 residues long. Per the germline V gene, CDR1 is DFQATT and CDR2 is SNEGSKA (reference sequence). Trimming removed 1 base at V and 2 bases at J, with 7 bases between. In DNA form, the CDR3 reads TGCAGTGCTAGAGTGGACTTCACAGATACGCAGTATTTT. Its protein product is CSARVDFTDTQYF.

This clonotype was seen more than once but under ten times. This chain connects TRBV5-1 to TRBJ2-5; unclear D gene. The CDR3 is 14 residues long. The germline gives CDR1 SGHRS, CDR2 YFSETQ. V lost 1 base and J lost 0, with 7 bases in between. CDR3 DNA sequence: TGCGCCAGCAGCTTGAGGGCGTACCAAGAGACCCAGTACTTC. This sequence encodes CASSLRAYQETQYF.

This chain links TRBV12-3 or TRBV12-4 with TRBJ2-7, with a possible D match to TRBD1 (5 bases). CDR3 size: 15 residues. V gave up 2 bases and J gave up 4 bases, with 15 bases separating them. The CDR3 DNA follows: TGTGCCAGCAGTTTAATGGCAGGCAAGGGGTACGAGCAGTACTTC. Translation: CASSLMAGKGYEQYF.

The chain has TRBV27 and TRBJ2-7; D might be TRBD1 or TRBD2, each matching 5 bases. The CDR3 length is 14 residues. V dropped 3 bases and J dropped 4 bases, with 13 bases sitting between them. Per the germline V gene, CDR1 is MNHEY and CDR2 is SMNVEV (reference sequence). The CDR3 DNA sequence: TGTGCCAGCAGTTTGGGGGAGTTAGGTTACGAGCAGTACTTC. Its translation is CASSLGELGYEQYF.

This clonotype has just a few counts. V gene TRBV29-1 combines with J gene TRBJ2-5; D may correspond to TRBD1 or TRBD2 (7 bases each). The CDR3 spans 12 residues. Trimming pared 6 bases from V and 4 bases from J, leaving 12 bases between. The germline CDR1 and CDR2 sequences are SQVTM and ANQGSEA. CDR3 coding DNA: TGCAGCGTCACAGGGGAGGGAGAGACCCAGTACTTC. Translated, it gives CSVTGEGETQYF.

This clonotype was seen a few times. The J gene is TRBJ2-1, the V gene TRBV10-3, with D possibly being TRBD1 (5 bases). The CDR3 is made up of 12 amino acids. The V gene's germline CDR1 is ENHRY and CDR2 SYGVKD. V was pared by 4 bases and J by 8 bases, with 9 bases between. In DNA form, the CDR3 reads TGTGCCATCAGTGCTGACAGCGATGAGCAGTTCTTC. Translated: CAISADSDEQFF.

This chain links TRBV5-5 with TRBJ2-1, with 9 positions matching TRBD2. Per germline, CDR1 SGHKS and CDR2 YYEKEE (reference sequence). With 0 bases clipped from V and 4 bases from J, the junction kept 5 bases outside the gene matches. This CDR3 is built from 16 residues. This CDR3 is CASSLGRGGHYNEQFF. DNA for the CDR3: TGTGCCAGCAGCTTGGGGCGGGGGGGCCATTACAATGAGCAGTTCTTC.

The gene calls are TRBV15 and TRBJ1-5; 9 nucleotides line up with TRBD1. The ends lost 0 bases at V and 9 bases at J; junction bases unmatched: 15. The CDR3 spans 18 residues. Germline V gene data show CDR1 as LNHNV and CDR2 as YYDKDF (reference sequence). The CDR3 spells CATSRDPGTGSLSRPQHF. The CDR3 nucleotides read TGTGCCACCAGCAGAGATCCCGGGACAGGGTCGCTTTCTAGGCCCCAGCATTTT.

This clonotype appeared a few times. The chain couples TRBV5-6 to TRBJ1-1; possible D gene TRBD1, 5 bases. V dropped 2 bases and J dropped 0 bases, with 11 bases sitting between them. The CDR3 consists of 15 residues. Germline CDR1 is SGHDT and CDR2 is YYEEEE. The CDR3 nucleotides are TGTGCCAGCAGCTTCGCAGGGATGGTGAACACTGAAGCTTTCTTT. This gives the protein CASSFAGMVNTEAFF. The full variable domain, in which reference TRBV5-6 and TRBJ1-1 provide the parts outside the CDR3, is DAGVTQSPTHLIKTRGQQVTLRCSPKSGHDTVSWYQQALGQGPQFIFQYYEEEERQRGNFPDRFSGHQFPNYSSELNVNALLLGDSALYLCASSFAGMVNTEAFFGQGTRLTVV.

CDR3 in amino acids: CASSAGGTSNQPQHF. The CDR3, as DNA: TGCGCCAGCAGCGCGGGGGGGACAAGCAATCAGCCCCAGCATTTT. The chain couples TRBV5-1 to TRBJ1-5; D might be TRBD1 (6 bases). The V and J ends lost 4 bases and 1 base respectively, with 12 bases between them. The CDR3 has 15 residues. Looked up from germline, CDR1 is SGHRS and CDR2 is YFSETQ.

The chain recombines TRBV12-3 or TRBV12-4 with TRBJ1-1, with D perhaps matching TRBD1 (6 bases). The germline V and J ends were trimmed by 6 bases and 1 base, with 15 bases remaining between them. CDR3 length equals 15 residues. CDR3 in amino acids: CASRKNRARNTEAFF. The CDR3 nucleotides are TGTGCCAGCAGGAAAAACAGGGCCCGGAACACTGAAGCTTTCTTT.

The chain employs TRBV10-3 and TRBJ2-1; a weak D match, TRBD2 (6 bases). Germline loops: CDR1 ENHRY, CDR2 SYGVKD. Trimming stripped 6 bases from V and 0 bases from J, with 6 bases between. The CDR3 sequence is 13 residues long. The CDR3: CAIRGLSYNEQFF. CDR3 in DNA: TGTGCCATCAGGGGACTCTCCTACAATGAGCAGTTCTTC.

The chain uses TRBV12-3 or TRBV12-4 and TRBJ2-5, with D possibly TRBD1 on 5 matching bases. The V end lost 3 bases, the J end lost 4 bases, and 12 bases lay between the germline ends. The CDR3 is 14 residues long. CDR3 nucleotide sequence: TGTGCCAGCAGTTTGACAGCCTGCCCAGAGACCCAGTACTTC. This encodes CASSLTACPETQYF.

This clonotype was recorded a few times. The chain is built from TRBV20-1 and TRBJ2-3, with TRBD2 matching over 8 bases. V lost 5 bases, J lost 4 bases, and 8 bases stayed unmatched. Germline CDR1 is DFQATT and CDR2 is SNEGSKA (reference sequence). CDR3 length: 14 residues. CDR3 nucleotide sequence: TGCAGTGCTCCGAGGGGACTAGGCTCAGATACGCAGTATTTT. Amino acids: CSAPRGLGSDTQYF.

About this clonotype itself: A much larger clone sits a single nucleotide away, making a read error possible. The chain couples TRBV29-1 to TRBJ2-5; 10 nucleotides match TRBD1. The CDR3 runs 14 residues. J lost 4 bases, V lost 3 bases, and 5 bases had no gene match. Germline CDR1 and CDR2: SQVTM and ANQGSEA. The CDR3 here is CSVDRDRGRETQYF. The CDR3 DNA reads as TGCAGCGTTGATCGGGACAGGGGTCGAGAGACCCAGTACTTC.

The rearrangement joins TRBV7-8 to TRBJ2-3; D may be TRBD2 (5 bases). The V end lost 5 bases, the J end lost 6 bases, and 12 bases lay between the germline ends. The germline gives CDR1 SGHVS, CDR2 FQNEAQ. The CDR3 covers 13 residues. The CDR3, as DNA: TGTGCCAGCAGCCCCGGGGTGGTGGATACGCAGTATTTT. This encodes CASSPGVVDTQYF.

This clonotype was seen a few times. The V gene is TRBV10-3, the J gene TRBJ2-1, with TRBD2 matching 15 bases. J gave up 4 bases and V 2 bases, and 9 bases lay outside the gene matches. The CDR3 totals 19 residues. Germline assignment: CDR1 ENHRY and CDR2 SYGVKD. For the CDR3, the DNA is TGTGCCATCAGTGAGACCGGGACTAGCGGGGGGCATACTTACAATGAGCAGTTCTTC. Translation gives CAISETGTSGGHTYNEQFF.

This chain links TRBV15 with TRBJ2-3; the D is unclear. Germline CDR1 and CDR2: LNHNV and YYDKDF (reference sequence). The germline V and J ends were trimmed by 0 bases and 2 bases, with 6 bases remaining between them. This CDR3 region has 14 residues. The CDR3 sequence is CATSRDGYTDTQYF. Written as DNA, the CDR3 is TGTGCCACCAGCAGAGATGGCTACACAGATACGCAGTATTTT.

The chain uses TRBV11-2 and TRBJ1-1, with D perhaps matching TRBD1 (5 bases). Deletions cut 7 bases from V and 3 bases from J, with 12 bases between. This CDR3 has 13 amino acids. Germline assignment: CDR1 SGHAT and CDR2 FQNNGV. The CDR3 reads CASKGTPHTEAFF. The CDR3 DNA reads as TGTGCCAGCAAGGGGACGCCGCACACTGAAGCTTTCTTT.

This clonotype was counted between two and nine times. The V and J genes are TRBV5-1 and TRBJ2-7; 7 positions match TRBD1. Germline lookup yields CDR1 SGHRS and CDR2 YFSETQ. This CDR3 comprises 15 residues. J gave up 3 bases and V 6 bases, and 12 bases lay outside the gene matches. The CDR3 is CASTPFPDRIYEQYF. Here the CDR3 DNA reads TGCGCCAGCACCCCCTTCCCGGACAGGATCTACGAGCAGTACTTC.